This T cell receptor (beta chain) was retrieved from a study of T cell responses to AZD1222 COVID-19 vaccine. Looking at the study overall: Second-dose recipients at about 4 or about 12 weeks were treated as one pooled group. The study's findings and limits: Only a handful of AZD1222 recipients, several in all, had baseline seropositivity. Donors were largely white British and mainly female; clonal diversity was possibly underestimated.

This CDR3 is built from 14 residues. Germline-derived CDR1 and CDR2 are SGHRS and YFSETQ. The V end lost 0 bases, the J end lost 2 bases, and 5 bases lay between the germline ends. Using immunoSEQ multiplex PCR, the repertoire was profiled, and TCRdb retains in-frame clones only, with some absent. The sample shows about 150,000 clones, roughly 94% of them seen only once. Of note for this clone: Antigen specificity is unknown.

The TCR sequence derives from an adult in good health. The sequencing used peripheral blood, collected on day 0 of AZD1222 vaccination. J is TRBJ2-2 and V is TRBV5-1, with D unresolved. In DNA form, the CDR3 reads TGCGCCAGCAGCTTGGAGTTAAACACCGGGGAGCTGTTTTTT. Translated, it gives CASSLELNTGELFF.